Here is one T cell receptor beta chain with its context. The antigen remains undetermined. This entry is derived from a study of cytomegalovirus exposure and HLA in healthy donors. Germline V CDR1 and CDR2: SGDLS, YYNGEE. The V end lost 0 bases, the J end lost 8 bases, and 9 bases lay between the germline ends. The length of the CDR3 is 14 residues. Vbeta (60) and Jbeta (13) primers were used in the PCR. This table comes from immunoSEQ multiplex PCR, and its TCRdb copy is limited to in-frame clones, with some not included. The sample holds about 89,000 clones, roughly three quarters seen once. Study-wide findings and caveats: In an earlier analysis, in some 540 donors, most V segments appeared productive either ~90% or ~30% of the time.

The gene calls are TRBV9 and TRBJ1-6, with D perhaps matching TRBD1 (5 bases). The TCR originated in a man aged 25-45 years in good health and CMV-seronegative. The sequenced material came from PBMCs. CDR3 in amino acids: CASSVAGGDSPLHF. The DNA for the CDR3 is TGTGCCAGCAGCGTAGCCGGGGGAGATTCACCCCTCCACTTT.